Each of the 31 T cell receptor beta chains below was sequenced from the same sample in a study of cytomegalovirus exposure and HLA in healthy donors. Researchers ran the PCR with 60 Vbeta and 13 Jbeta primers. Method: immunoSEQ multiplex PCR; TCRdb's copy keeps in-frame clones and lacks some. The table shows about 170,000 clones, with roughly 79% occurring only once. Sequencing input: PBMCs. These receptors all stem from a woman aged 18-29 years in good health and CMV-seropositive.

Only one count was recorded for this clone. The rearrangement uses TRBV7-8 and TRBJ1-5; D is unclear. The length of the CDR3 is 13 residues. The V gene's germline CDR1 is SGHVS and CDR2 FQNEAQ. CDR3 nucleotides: TGTGCTACTACCCCGTTATCATATCAGCCCCAGCATTTT. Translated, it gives CATTPLSYQPQHF.

This CDR3 is CASGTIGRDKETQYF. CDR3 coding DNA: TGTGCCAGCGGGACTATTGGGAGGGATAAAGAGACCCAGTACTTC. The chain couples TRBV27 to TRBJ2-5, with TRBD2 matching over 7 bases. Germline V lookup: CDR1 MNHEY, CDR2 SMNVEV (reference sequence). This CDR3 comprises 15 residues. The J segment lost 3 bases and the V segment lost 8 bases, leaving 12 bases of the junction unmatched.

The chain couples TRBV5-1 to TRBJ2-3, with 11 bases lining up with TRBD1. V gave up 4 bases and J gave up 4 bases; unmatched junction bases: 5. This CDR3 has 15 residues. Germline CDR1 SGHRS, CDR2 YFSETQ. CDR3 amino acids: CASSEGTGGPDTQYF. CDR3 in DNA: TGCGCCAGCAGCGAAGGGACAGGGGGACCAGATACGCAGTATTTT.

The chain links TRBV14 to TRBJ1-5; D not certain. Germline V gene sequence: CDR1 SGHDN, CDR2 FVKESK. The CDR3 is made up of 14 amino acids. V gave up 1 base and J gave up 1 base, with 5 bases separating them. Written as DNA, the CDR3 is TGTGCCAGCAGCCAAGGAGGAAGCAATCAGCCCCAGCATTTT. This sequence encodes CASSQGGSNQPQHF. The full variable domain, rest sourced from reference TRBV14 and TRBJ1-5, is EAGVTQFPSHSVIEKGQTVTLRCDPISGHDNLYWYRRVMGKEIKFLLHFVKESKQDESGMPNNRFLAERTGGTYSTLKVQPAELEDSGVYFCASSQGGSNQPQHFGDGTRLSIL.

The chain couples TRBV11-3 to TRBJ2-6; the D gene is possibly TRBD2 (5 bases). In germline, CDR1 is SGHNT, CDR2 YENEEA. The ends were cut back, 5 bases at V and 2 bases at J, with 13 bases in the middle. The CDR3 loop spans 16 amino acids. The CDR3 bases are TGTGCCAGCAGCCCCGGCGGGTCTACTGGGGCCAACGTCCTGACTTTC. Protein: CASSPGGSTGANVLTF.

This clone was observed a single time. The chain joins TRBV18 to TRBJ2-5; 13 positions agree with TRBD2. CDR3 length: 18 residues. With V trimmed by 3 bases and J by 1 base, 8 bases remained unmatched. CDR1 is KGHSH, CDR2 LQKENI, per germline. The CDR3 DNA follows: TGTGCCAGCTCACCGGGTCGACTAGCGGGGGGTTCCCAAGAGACCCAGTACTTC. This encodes CASSPGRLAGGSQETQYF.

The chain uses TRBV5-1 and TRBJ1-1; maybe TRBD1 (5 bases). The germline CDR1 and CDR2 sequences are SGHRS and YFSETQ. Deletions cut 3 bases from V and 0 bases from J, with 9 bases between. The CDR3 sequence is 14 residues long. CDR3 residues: CASSSGVLNTEAFF. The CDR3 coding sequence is TGCGCCAGCAGCTCGGGGGTTTTGAACACTGAAGCTTTCTTT.

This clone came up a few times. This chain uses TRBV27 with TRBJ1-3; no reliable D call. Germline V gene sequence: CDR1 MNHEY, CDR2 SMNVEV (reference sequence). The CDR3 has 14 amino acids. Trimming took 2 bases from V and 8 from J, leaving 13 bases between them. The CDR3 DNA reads TGTGCCAGCAGTTTAGTTTACGGGAGAGACACCATATATTTT. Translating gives CASSLVYGRDTIYF.

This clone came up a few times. The CDR3 DNA reads as TGTGCCAGCAGTCAGGGACAGGGAAACTATGGCTACACCTTC. Translation gives CASSQGQGNYGYTF. V and J are TRBV5-6 and TRBJ1-2; 9 nucleotides align to TRBD1. The CDR3 is made up of 14 amino acids. The V segment lost 5 bases and the J segment 2 bases; nucleotides outside the gene matches: 4. Germline V gives CDR1 SGHDT, CDR2 YYEEEE.

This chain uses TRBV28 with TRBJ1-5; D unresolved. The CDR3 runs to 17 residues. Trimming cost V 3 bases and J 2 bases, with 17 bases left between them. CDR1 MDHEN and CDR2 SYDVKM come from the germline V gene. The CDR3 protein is CASSFGSVPRGNQPQHF. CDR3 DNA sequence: TGTGCCAGCAGTTTTGGTTCAGTACCTCGGGGCAATCAGCCCCAGCATTTT.

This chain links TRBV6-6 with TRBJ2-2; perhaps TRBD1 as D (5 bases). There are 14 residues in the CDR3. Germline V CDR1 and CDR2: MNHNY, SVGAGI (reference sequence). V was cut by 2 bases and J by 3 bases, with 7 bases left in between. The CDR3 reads CASSYGADTGELFF. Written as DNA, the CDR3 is TGTGCCAGCAGTTACGGGGCAGACACCGGGGAGCTGTTTTTT.

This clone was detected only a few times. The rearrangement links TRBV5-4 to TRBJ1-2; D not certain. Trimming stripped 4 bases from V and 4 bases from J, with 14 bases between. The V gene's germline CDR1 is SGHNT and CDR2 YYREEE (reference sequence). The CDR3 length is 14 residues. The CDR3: CASSDNTHPYGYTF. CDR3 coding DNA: TGTGCCAGCAGCGACAATACTCATCCCTATGGCTACACCTTC.

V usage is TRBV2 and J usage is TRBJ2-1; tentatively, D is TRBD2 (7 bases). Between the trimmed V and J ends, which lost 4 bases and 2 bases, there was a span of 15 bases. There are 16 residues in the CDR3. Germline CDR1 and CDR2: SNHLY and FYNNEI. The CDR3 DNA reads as TGTGCCAGCAGTGTGGAGGGGGGGTATACCTACAATGAGCAGTTCTTC. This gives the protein CASSVEGGYTYNEQFF. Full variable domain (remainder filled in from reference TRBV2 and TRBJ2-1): EPEVTQTPSHQVTQMGQEVILRCVPISNHLYFYWYRQILGQKVEFLVSFYNNEISEKSEIFDDQFSVERPDGSNFTLKIRSTKLEDSAMYFCASSVEGGYTYNEQFFGPGTRLTVL.

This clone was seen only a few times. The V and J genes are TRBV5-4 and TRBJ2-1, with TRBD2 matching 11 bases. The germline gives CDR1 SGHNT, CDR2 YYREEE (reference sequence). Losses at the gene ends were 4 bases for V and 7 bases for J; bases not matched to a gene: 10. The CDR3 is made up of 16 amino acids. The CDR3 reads CASSHLLAGGPNEQFF. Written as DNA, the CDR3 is TGTGCCAGCAGCCACCTATTAGCGGGGGGGCCGAATGAGCAGTTCTTC. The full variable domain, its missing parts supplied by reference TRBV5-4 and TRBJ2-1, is ETGVTQSPTHLIKTRGQQVTLRCSSQSGHNTVSWYQQALGQGPQFIFQYYREEENGRGNFPPRFSGLQFPNYSSELNVNALELDDSALYLCASSHLLAGGPNEQFFGPGTRLTVL.

CDR3 sequence (DNA): TGTGCCAGCAGCTATACTGCCGGGGAGGGTTCACCCCTCCACTTT. This translates into CASSYTAGEGSPLHF. The chain has TRBV9 and TRBJ1-6; D unclear. This CDR3 has 15 residues. Trimming took 4 bases from V and 9 from J, leaving 17 bases between them. Germline loops: CDR1 SGDLS, CDR2 YYNGEE.

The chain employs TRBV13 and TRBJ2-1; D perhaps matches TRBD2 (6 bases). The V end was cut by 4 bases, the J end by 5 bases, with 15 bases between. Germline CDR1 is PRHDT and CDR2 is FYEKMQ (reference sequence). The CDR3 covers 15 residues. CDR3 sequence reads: CASSSRDFVNNEQFF. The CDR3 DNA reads TGTGCCAGCAGCTCCCGGGACTTTGTCAACAATGAGCAGTTCTTC. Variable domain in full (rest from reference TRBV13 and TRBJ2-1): AAGVIQSPRHLIKEKRETATLKCYPIPRHDTVYWYQQGPGQDPQFLISFYEKMQSDKGSIPDRFSAQQFSDYHSELNMSSLELGDSALYFCASSSRDFVNNEQFFGPGTRLTVL.

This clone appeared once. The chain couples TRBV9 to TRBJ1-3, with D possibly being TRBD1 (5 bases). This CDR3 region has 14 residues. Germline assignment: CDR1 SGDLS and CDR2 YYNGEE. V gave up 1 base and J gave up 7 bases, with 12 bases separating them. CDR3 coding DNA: TGTGCCAGCAGCGTAACCAGTCGGGGGAACACCATATATTTT. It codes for CASSVTSRGNTIYF.

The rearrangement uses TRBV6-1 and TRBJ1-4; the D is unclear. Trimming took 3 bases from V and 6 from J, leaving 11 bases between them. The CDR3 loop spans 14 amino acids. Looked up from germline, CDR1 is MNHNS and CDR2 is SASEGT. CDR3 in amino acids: CASSDHAGYEKLFF. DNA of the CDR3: TGTGCCAGCAGTGATCACGCGGGCTATGAAAAACTGTTTTTT.

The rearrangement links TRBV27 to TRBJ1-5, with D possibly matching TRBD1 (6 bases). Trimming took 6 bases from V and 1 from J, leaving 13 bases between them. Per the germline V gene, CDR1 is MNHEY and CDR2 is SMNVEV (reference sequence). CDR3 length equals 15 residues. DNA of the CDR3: TGTGCCAGCAGCCCACTACAGGGAAGCAATCAGCCCCAGCATTTT. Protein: CASSPLQGSNQPQHF.

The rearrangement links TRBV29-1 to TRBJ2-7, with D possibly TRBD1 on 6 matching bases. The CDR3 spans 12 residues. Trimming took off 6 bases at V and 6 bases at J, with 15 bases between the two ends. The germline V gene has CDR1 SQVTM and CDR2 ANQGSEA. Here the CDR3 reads CSVGTGLGEQYF. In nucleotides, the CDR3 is TGCAGCGTGGGAACAGGGTTAGGCGAGCAGTACTTC.

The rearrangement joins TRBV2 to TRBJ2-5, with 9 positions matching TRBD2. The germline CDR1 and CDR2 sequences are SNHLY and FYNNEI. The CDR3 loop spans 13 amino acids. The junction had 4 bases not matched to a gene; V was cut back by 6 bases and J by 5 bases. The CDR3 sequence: CASRGLARETQYF. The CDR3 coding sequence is TGTGCCAGCAGGGGACTAGCCAGGGAGACCCAGTACTTC.

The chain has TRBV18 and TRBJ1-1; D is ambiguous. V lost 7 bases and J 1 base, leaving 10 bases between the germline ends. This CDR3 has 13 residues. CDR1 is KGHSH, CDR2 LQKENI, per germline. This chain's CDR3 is CASLSTSNTEAFF. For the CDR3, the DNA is TGTGCCAGCTTATCGACATCGAACACTGAAGCTTTCTTT. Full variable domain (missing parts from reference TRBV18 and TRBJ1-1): NAGVMQNPRHLVRRRGQEARLRCSPMKGHSHVYWYRQLPEEGLKFMVYLQKENIIDESGMPKERFSAEFPKEGPSILRIQQVVRGDSAAYFCASLSTSNTEAFFGQGTRLTVV.

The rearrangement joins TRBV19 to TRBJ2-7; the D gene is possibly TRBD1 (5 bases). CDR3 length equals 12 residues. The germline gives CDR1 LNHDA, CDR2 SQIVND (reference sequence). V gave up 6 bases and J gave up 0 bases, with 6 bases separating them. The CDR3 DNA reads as TGTGCCAGTAGCGACAGCTCCTACGAGCAGTACTTC. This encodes CASSDSSYEQYF.

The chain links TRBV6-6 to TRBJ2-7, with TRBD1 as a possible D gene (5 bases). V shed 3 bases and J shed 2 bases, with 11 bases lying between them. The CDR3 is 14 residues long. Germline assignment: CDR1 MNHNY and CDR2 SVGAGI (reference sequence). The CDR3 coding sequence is TGTGCCAGCAGTTATTCAGGGTATGCCTACGAGCAGTACTTC. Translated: CASSYSGYAYEQYF.

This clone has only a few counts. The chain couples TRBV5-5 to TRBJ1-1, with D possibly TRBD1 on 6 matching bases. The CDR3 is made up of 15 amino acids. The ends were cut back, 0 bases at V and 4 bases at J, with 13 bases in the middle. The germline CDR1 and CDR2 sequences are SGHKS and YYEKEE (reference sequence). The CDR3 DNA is TGTGCCAGCAGCTTGGTGAGACAGGAGACCACTGAAGCTTTCTTT. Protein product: CASSLVRQETTEAFF.

The CDR3 loop reads CASSSGTSTGELFF. The CDR3 DNA is TGTGCCAGCAGCTCCGGGACTAGTACCGGGGAGCTGTTTTTT. The chain carries TRBV6-5 and TRBJ2-2; 8 bases match TRBD2. V was pared by 6 bases and J by 5 bases, with 5 bases of the junction left unmatched. The CDR3 totals 14 residues. Germline values: CDR1 MNHEY, CDR2 SVGAGI.

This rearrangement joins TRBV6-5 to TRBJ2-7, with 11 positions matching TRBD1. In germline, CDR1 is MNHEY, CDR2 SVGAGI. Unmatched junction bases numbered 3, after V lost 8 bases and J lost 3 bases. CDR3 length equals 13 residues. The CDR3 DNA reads TGTGCCAGCCTGGGACAGGGGGACTACGAGCAGTACTTC. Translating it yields CASLGQGDYEQYF.

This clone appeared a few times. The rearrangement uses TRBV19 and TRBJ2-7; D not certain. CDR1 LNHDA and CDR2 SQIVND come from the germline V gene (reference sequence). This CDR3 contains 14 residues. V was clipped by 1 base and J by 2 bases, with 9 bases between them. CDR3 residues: CASSIGPDTYEQYF. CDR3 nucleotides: TGTGCCAGTAGTATAGGGCCAGATACCTACGAGCAGTACTTC.

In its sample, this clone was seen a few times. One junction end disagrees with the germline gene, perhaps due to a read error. For the CDR3, the DNA is TGTGCCAGCAGTGAGCAACCCGCTAGCGGGGGAAACTACGGGCAGTACTTC. Translation gives CASSEQPASGGNYGQYF. This chain connects TRBV6-1 to TRBJ2-7; 10 nucleotides match TRBD2. From germline, CDR1 is MNHNS and CDR2 SASEGT. CDR3 length: 17 residues.

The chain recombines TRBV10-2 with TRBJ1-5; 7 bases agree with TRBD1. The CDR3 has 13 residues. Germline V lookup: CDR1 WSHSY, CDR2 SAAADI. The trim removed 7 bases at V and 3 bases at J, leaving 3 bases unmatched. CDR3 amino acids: CASITGDNQPQHF. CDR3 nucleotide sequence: TGCGCCAGCATAACAGGGGACAATCAGCCCCAGCATTTT.

CDR3 loop: CASSQGGGGGIGELFF. The CDR3, as DNA: TGTGCCAGCAGCCAAGGGGGGGGCGGCGGGATCGGGGAGCTGTTTTTT. The gene calls are TRBV4-2 and TRBJ2-2, with D possibly being TRBD2 (7 bases). Germline loops: CDR1 LGHNA, CDR2 YNFKEQ. Deletions cut 1 base from V and 7 bases from J, with 16 bases between. The CDR3 totals 16 residues.